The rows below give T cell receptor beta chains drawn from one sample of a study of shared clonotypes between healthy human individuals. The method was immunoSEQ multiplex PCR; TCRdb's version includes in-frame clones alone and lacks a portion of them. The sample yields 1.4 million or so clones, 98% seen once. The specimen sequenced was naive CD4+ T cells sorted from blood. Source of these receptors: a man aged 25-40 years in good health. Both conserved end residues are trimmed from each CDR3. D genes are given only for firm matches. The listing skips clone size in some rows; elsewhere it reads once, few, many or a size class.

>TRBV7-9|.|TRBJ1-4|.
ASSVKGGENEKLF
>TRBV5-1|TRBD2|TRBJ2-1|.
ASSSAGGIYNEQF
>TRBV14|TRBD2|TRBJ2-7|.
ASSQVLAAPEQY
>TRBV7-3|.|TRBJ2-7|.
ASSPDRDSYEQY
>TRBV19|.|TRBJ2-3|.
ASSPGRGRDSEY
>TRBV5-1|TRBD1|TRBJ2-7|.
ASSLGQGHPYEQY
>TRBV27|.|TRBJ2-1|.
ASSLRLRDSYNEQF
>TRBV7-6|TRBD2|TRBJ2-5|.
ASSQGQQLAGVETQY
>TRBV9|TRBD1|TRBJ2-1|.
ASTRTGTGENEQF
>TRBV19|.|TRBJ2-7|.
ASSIGASYEQY
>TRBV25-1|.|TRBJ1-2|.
ASSNLGANYGYT
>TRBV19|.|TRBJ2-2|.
ASSIEPPGVDGTGELF
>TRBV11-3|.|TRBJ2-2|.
ASSLERGTGELF
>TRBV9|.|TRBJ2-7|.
ASSGRETYEQY
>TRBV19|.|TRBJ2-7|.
AVGLNEQY
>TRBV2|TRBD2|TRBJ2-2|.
ASSAGLGYTGELF
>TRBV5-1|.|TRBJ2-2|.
ASSLESWSGELF
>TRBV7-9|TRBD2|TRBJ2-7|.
ASSFNLAVYEQY
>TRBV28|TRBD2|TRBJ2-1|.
ASRNPGLAGGLYNEQF
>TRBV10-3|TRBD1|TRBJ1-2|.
ATLTGTALFYGYT
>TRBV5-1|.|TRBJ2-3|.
ASTLFGAITDTQY
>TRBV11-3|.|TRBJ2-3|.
ASSLEGGTDTQY
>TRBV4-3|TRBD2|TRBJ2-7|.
ASSQDLASGDYEQY
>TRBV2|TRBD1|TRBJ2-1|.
ASSEGRGNNEQF
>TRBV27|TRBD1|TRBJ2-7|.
ASRGFFLGQGASYEQY
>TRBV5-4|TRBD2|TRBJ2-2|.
ASSSSSGRANTGELF
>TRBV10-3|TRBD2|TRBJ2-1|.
AISAGSGGNEQF
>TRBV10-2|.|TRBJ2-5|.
ASRRFPQETQY
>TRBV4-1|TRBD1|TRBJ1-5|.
ASSLTGGDGSQH
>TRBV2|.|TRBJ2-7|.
ASRRSPNSYEQY
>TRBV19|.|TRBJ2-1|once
ASSIWQGIGEQF
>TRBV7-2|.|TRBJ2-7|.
ASSLLLGGNSYEQY
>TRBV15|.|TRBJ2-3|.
ATSRDVWINTDTQY
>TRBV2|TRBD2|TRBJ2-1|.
ASSDEREGYNEQF
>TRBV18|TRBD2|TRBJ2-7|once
ASSPQRDHYEQY
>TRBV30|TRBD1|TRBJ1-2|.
ALGQGGGYT
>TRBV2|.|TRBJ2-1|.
ASQSLAASYNEQF
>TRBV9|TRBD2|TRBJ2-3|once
ASSVATRGDTDTQY
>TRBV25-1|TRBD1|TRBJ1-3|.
ATRGSGNTIY
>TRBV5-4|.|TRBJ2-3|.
ASSFRQGMQDTQY
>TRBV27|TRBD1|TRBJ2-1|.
ASSVLGTGISNEQF
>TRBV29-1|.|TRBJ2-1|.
SAADSISYNEQF
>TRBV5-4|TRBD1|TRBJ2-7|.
ASSFPGQLSDEQY
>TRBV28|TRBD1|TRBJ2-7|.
ASLANPSVGQGRYEQY
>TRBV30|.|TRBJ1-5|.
AWRTDLNQPQH
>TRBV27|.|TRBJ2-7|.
ASSLSTTLFYEQY
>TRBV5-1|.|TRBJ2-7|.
ASSLTASSYEQY
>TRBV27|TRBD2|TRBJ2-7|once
ASSQREDYEQY
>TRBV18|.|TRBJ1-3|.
ASSPPISGQSGNTIY
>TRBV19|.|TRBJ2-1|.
ASSRIGDEQF
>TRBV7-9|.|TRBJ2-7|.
ASSLDRSKLDEQY
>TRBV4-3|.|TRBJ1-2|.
ASSHTFFGYT
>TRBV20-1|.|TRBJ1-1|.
SASTHRAF
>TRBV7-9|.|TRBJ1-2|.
ASSVGGYYGYT